This T cell receptor beta chain was sequenced in a study of vaccination effects on CD4 cells after COVID-19. Overall study: Samples that were drawn after vaccination came a median of 72 days after the second dose. Some 2 million PBMC per well were cultured with 9 to 10 IU/ml IL-2 and 7.5 to 10 ug/ml peptides. Study-wide findings and caveats: Clonal contraction was marked in infection- and vaccine-induced clones late after vaccination.

Some clones are missing from TCRdb's copy, which holds only in-frame ones; the method was immunoSEQ multiplex PCR. The sample records roughly 41,000 clones, about 62% being singletons. A remark on this clone: Its specificity is unknown.

CDR3 length: 14 residues. Trimming took off 3 bases at V and 5 bases at J, with 13 bases between the two ends. CDR1 SNHLY and CDR2 FYNNEI come from the germline V gene. Cultured cells yielded isolated CD4+ T cells after approximately nine days. Participants completed two doses of the BNT162b2 or mRNA-1273 vaccine. Researchers swapped half the medium for IL-2 medium on both days 3 and 7. V is TRBV2 and J is TRBJ2-5; D may be TRBD1 (6 bases). The material was CD4+ T cells from PBMCs cultured without peptide, obtained after COVID-19 vaccination. The TCR sequence derives from a human donor who received a COVID-19 vaccine. The CDR3 region is CASSDPGQTETQYF. The CDR3 DNA reads as TGTGCCAGCAGTGACCCTGGACAGACCGAGACCCAGTACTTC. Variable domain in full (rest from reference TRBV2 and TRBJ2-5): EPEVTQTPSHQVTQMGQEVILRCVPISNHLYFYWYRQILGQKVEFLVSFYNNEISEKSEIFDDQFSVERPDGSNFTLKIRSTKLEDSAMYFCASSDPGQTETQYFGPGTRLLVL.